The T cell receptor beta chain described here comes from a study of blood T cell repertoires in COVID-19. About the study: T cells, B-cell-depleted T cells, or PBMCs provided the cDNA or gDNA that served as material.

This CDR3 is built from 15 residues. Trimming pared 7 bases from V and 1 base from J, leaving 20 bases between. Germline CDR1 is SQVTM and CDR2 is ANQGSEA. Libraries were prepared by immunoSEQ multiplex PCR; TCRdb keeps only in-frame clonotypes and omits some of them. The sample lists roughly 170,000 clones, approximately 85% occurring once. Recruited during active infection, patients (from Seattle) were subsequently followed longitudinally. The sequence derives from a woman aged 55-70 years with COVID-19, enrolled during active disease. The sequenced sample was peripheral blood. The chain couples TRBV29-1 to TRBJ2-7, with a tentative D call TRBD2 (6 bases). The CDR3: CSARRPTGSSYEQYF. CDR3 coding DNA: TGCAGCGCCCGGAGGCCTACCGGGAGTTCCTACGAGCAGTACTTC.